These 26 T cell receptor beta chains were sequenced from one sample in a study of shared clonotypes between healthy human individuals. Profiling relied on immunoSEQ multiplex PCR, and the TCRdb table lists in-frame clones only, not all of them. The sample records 950,000 to 1,100,000 clones, around three quarters being singletons. Sequencing was carried out using memory CD4+ T cells from PBMCs. Subset defined: CD45RA-negative fraction. Receptors were obtained from a man between 18 and 35 years old in good health. Some clones in this sample may be carry-over from other donors' samples.

CDR3 region: CASSLGVGTEAFF. CDR3 nucleotide sequence: TGTGCCAGTAGTCTGGGGGTGGGCACTGAAGCTTTCTTT. J is TRBJ1-1 and V is TRBV19, with D possibly TRBD1 on 5 matching bases. Germline CDR1 and CDR2: LNHDA and SQIVND (reference sequence). This CDR3 contains 13 residues. Trimming removed 5 bases from V and 4 bases from J, with 11 bases in between. Full variable domain (missing parts from reference TRBV19 and TRBJ1-1): DGGITQSPKYLFRKEGQNVTLSCEQNLNHDAMYWYRQDPGQGLRLIYYSQIVNDFQKGDIAEGYSVSREKKESFPLTVTSAQKNPTAFYLCASSLGVGTEAFFGQGTRLTVV.

The chain links TRBV30 to TRBJ2-5; maybe TRBD2 (6 bases). CDR3 length: 14 residues. From germline, CDR1 is GTSNPN and CDR2 SVGIG (reference sequence). Trimming took off 5 bases at V and 5 bases at J, with 18 bases between the two ends. CDR3 sequence reads: CAWSGLYKGETQYF. CDR3 DNA: TGTGCCTGGTCGGGACTGTACAAAGGGGAGACCCAGTACTTC.

The rearrangement joins TRBV4-3 to TRBJ2-7, with a possible D match to TRBD2 (6 bases). With 0 bases removed from V and 2 bases from J, the gap between germline ends came to 11 bases. Per germline, CDR1 LGHNA and CDR2 YSLEER. The CDR3 runs 15 residues. CDR3 sequence: CASSQENSGTYEQYF. The CDR3, as DNA: TGCGCCAGCAGCCAAGAGAATAGCGGAACCTACGAGCAGTACTTC.

This clone was detected only once. The same CDR3 also results from other DNA sequences found in this sample. The chain couples TRBV11-2 to TRBJ2-3, with D tentatively TRBD2 (6 bases). The CDR3 consists of 14 residues. The V end was cut by 5 bases, the J end by 2 bases, with 11 bases between. Germline lookup yields CDR1 SGHAT and CDR2 FQNNGV. This chain's CDR3 is CASSPRESTDTQYF. The CDR3 DNA is TGTGCCAGCAGCCCTCGGGAGTCCACAGATACGCAGTATTTT.

The CDR3 nucleotides are TGTGCCATCAGTGTGGACAGGGGAGGCAATCAGCCCCAGCATTTT. Encoded protein: CAISVDRGGNQPQHF. The rearrangement links TRBV10-3 to TRBJ1-5, with 9 bases matching TRBD1. The junction had 3 bases not matched to a gene; V was cut back by 4 bases and J by 2 bases. The CDR3 is 15 residues long. Germline V gives CDR1 ENHRY, CDR2 SYGVKD.

V and J are TRBV6-5 and TRBJ2-1; TRBD1 or TRBD2 may be the D gene (5 bases each). Between the trimmed V and J ends, which lost 4 bases and 4 bases, there was a span of 14 bases. This CDR3 has 15 amino acids. Germline CDR1 and CDR2: MNHEY and SVGAGI. The CDR3 protein is CASSSGRALYNEQFF. DNA of the CDR3: TGTGCCAGCAGTTCGGGACGGGCCCTATACAATGAGCAGTTCTTC.

The CDR3 spells CASSSGGTVGYTF. DNA for the CDR3: TGTGCCAGCAGCTCCGGAGGGACGGTCGGCTACACCTTC. V is TRBV7-9 and J is TRBJ1-2; D may be TRBD1 (5 bases). V lost 4 bases and J lost 8, with 14 bases in between. CDR3 length: 13 amino acids. Germline V CDR1 and CDR2: SEHNR, FQNEAQ (reference sequence).

As concerns this clone: Other DNA sequences from this sample encode an identical CDR3 as well. The rearrangement links TRBV5-1 to TRBJ1-5; 8 nucleotides agree with TRBD1. Germline CDR1 SGHRS, CDR2 YFSETQ. The CDR3 totals 14 residues. V gave up 4 bases and J gave up 2 bases; unmatched junction bases: 2. The DNA for the CDR3 is TGCGCCAGCAGCCCGGACAGGGGCAATCAGCCCCAGCATTTT. Translating it yields CASSPDRGNQPQHF.

The rearrangement joins TRBV18 to TRBJ2-3; 7 nucleotides align to TRBD2. V lost 3 bases and J lost 3; bases outside the gene matches: 9. This CDR3 comprises 16 residues. Germline V lookup: CDR1 KGHSH, CDR2 LQKENI. CDR3 amino acids: CASSPIIAGLTDTQYF. The CDR3 DNA reads TGTGCCAGCTCACCCATAATAGCGGGCCTGACAGATACGCAGTATTTT.

The rearrangement joins TRBV19 to TRBJ2-7; TRBD2 agrees at 10 bases. Germline V gives CDR1 LNHDA, CDR2 SQIVND (reference sequence). The CDR3 spans 13 residues. V was clipped by 6 bases and J by 3 bases; unmatched bases: 2. CDR3 amino acids: CASRGTSVYEQYF. Here the CDR3 DNA reads TGTGCCAGTAGAGGGACTAGCGTCTACGAGCAGTACTTC.

The chain employs TRBV5-1 and TRBJ2-2; D ambiguous. There are 14 residues in the CDR3. The germline gives CDR1 SGHRS, CDR2 YFSETQ. V dropped 6 bases and J dropped 5 bases, with 14 bases sitting between them. CDR3 coding DNA: TGCGCCAGCACCCTGGCGGTCGTAACCGGGGAGCTGTTTTTT. Protein sequence: CASTLAVVTGELFF.

CDR3 sequence reads: CAISESRGRREETQYF. Written as DNA, the CDR3 is TGTGCCATCAGTGAGTCGAGGGGACGGCGAGAGGAGACCCAGTACTTC. V and J are TRBV10-3 and TRBJ2-5; the D call may be TRBD1 or TRBD2 (5 bases each). With 0 bases removed from V and 5 bases from J, the gap between germline ends came to 16 bases. There are 16 residues in the CDR3. Germline-derived CDR1 and CDR2 are ENHRY and SYGVKD.

This rearrangement joins TRBV5-4 to TRBJ2-1, with 8 bases aligning to TRBD2. CDR3 length: 15 residues. The J segment lost 4 bases and the V segment lost 1 base, leaving 4 bases of the junction unmatched. The V gene's germline CDR1 is SGHNT and CDR2 YYREEE (reference sequence). Here the CDR3 reads CASSLTSGFYNEQFF. In DNA, the CDR3 is TGTGCCAGCAGCTTGACTAGCGGATTTTACAATGAGCAGTTCTTC.

J is TRBJ2-1 and V is TRBV19, with TRBD2 matching over 8 bases. Germline CDR1 LNHDA, CDR2 SQIVND (reference sequence). The J segment lost 0 bases and the V segment lost 6 bases, leaving 4 bases of the junction unmatched. This CDR3 region has 15 residues. In DNA form, the CDR3 reads TGTGCCAGTAGAACTAGCGGCAGCTCCTACAATGAGCAGTTCTTC. Translation: CASRTSGSSYNEQFF.

This clone was detected only a few times. The V gene is TRBV27, the J gene TRBJ2-1, with TRBD2 matching over 8 bases. V lost 3 bases and J lost 12; bases outside the gene matches: 10. The length of the CDR3 is 14 residues. Germline CDR1 is MNHEY and CDR2 is SMNVEV (reference sequence). The CDR3 DNA is TGTGCCAGCAGTTTGCGGAGACCGGGACTAGGGCAGTTCTTC. Its protein is CASSLRRPGLGQFF.

This clone was seen a single time. The chain carries TRBV19 and TRBJ2-1; 8 bases map to TRBD2. The ends lost 3 bases at V and 6 bases at J; junction bases unmatched: 7. Germline CDR1 LNHDA, CDR2 SQIVND (reference sequence). This CDR3 has 15 amino acids. The CDR3 reads CASSIRAGAGNEQFF. CDR3 nucleotide sequence: TGTGCCAGTAGTATCCGAGCGGGAGCTGGCAATGAGCAGTTCTTC.

V usage is TRBV28 and J usage is TRBJ2-7, with D tentatively TRBD1 or TRBD2 (5 bases each). Germline assignment: CDR1 MDHEN and CDR2 SYDVKM. The CDR3 is made up of 12 amino acids. The V end lost 8 bases, the J end lost 4 bases, and 12 bases lay between the germline ends. In nucleotides, the CDR3 is TGTGCCAGCCGGGGCCAGCCTTACGAGCAGTACTTC. Its translation is CASRGQPYEQYF.

About this clone: A much bigger clone sits one base away, suggesting this may be a read error. Other DNA sequences within the sample encode an identical CDR3. V and J are TRBV28 and TRBJ1-1, with D uncertain. Per the germline V gene, CDR1 is MDHEN and CDR2 is SYDVKM. The CDR3 length is 12 residues. The CDR3 is CASTARGTEAFF. The CDR3 DNA sequence: TGTGCCAGCACCGCCCGCGGCACTGAGGCTTTCTTT.

This clone is a singleton in its sample. The chain uses TRBV18 and TRBJ2-5; D gene uncertain. With the DNA end fitting TRBJ2-7 better, the J assignment may be wrong. The CDR3 loop spans 13 amino acids. Per germline, CDR1 KGHSH and CDR2 LQKENI. CDR3 DNA sequence: TGTGCCAGCTCACCCCCTGACTCATACGAGCAGTACTTC. Translated, it gives CASSPPDSYEQYF.

This chain links TRBV7-3 with TRBJ2-2; the D gene is possibly TRBD2 (6 bases). The V gene lost 5 bases and the J gene lost 4 bases, with 11 bases spanning the gap. The CDR3 has 14 amino acids. Germline V gives CDR1 SGHTA, CDR2 FQGTGA. DNA of the CDR3: TGTGCCAGCAGCCCGGGACTGACCACCGGGGAGCTGTTTTTT. Amino acids: CASSPGLTTGELFF.

V is TRBV5-1 and J is TRBJ2-3; the D is unclear. Germline loops: CDR1 SGHRS, CDR2 YFSETQ. The CDR3 sequence is 13 residues long. V lost 0 bases and J lost 6, with 8 bases in between. The CDR3 coding sequence is TGCGCCAGCAGCTTGGGGACGTGGGATACGCAGTATTTT. Its translation: CASSLGTWDTQYF. Looking up the rest from reference TRBV5-1 and TRBJ2-3 gives the full variable domain: KAGVTQTPRYLIKTRGQQVTLSCSPISGHRSVSWYQQTPGQGLQFLFEYFSETQRNKGNFPGRFSGRQFSNSRSEMNVSTLELGDSALYLCASSLGTWDTQYFGPGTRLTVL.

The chain combines TRBV18 with TRBJ2-3; no definite D call. The CDR3 runs 14 residues. Per the germline V gene, CDR1 is KGHSH and CDR2 is LQKENI. V was pared by 2 bases and J by 4 bases, with 10 bases between. CDR3 region: CASSPSLSADTQYF. CDR3 DNA: TGTGCCAGCTCACCATCTCTGTCAGCAGATACGCAGTATTTT.

Details on this clone: The same CDR3 arises from other DNA sequences in this sample as well. This chain connects TRBV7-2 to TRBJ2-7; no clear D. The CDR3 is 11 residues long. Germline V gene data show CDR1 as SGHTA and CDR2 as FQGNSA. Trimming took off 3 bases at V and 3 bases at J, with 3 bases between the two ends. CDR3 protein: CASSFYYEQYF. In DNA form, the CDR3 reads TGTGCCAGCAGCTTTTACTACGAGCAGTACTTC.

This clone appeared a few times. The chain has TRBV29-1 and TRBJ2-7; the match to TRBD1 covers 10 bases. The junction had 21 bases not matched to a gene; V was cut back by 7 bases and J by 0 bases. Germline lookup yields CDR1 SQVTM and CDR2 ANQGSEA. This CDR3 contains 19 residues. Here the CDR3 DNA reads TGCAGCGGTGTCGGACAGGGGGTAAGGTTAGGTACCGCCTCCTACGAGCAGTACTTC. Translation gives CSGVGQGVRLGTASYEQYF.

The chain has TRBV7-2 and TRBJ2-3, with a possible D match to TRBD1 (7 bases). The V end was cut by 3 bases, the J end by 2 bases, with 12 bases between. This CDR3 is 15 amino acids long. CDR1 and CDR2 (germline): SGHTA, FQGNSA. The CDR3 bases are TGTGCCAGCAGCTTCCTCAGGGGGGACACAGATACGCAGTATTTT. It specifies CASSFLRGDTDTQYF.

The rearrangement links TRBV5-6 to TRBJ1-2; 11 bases are a match to TRBD1. With 4 bases clipped from V and 5 bases from J, the junction kept 4 bases outside the gene matches. The length of the CDR3 is 14 residues. CDR1 and CDR2 from the germline V gene are SGHDT and YYEEEE. CDR3 nucleotide sequence: TGTGCCAGCAGCCCGGACAGGGGGCCTTATGGCTACACCTTC. It translates to CASSPDRGPYGYTF. Full variable domain (missing parts from reference TRBV5-6 and TRBJ1-2): DAGVTQSPTHLIKTRGQQVTLRCSPKSGHDTVSWYQQALGQGPQFIFQYYEEEERQRGNFPDRFSGHQFPNYSSELNVNALLLGDSALYLCASSPDRGPYGYTFGSGTRLTVV.